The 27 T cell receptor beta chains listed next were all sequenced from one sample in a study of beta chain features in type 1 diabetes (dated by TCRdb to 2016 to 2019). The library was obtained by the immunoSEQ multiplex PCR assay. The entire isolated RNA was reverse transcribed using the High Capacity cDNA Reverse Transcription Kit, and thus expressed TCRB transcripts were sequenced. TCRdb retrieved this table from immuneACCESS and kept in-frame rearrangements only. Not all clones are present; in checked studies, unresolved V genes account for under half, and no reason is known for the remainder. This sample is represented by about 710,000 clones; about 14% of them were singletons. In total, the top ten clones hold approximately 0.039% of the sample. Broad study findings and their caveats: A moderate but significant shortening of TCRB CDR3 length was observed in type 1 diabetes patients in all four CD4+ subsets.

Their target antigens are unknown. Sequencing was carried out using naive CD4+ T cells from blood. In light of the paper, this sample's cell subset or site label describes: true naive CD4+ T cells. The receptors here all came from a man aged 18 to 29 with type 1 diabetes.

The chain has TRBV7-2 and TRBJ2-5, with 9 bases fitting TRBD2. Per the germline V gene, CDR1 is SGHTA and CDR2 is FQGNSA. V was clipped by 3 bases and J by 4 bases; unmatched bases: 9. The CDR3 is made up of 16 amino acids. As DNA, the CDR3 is TGTGCCAGCAGCTTCTCGAGCGGGGGGCTAGGAGAGACCCAGTACTTC. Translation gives CASSFSSGGLGETQYF.

For the CDR3, the DNA is TGCGCCAGCAGCTACGGGACTAGCGGGTGGAGCTCCTACGAGCAGTACTTC. Translating it yields CASSYGTSGWSSYEQYF. The chain couples TRBV5-1 to TRBJ2-7; 12 nucleotides align to TRBD2. V trimming: 3 bases; J trimming: 0 bases; junction bases outside the gene matches: 7. Germline V lookup: CDR1 SGHRS, CDR2 YFSETQ. The CDR3 runs to 17 residues.

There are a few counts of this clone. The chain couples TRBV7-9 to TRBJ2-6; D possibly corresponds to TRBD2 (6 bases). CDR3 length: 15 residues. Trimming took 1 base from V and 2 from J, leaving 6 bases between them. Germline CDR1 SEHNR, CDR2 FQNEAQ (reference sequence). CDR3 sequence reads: CASSLGRAGANVLTF. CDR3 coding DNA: TGTGCCAGCAGCTTAGGGAGGGCTGGGGCCAACGTCCTGACTTTC.

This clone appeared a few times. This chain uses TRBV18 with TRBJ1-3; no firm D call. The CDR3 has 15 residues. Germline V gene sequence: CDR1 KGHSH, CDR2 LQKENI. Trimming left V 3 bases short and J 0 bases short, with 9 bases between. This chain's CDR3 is CASSPSSGSGNTIYF. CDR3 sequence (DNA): TGTGCCAGCTCACCGTCTAGCGGCTCTGGAAACACCATATATTTT.

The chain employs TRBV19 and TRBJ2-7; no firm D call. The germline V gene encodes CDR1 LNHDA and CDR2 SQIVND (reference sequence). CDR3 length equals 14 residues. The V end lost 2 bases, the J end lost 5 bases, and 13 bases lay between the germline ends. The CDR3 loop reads CASSIIGSPHEQYF. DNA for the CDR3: TGTGCCAGTAGTATAATTGGCTCGCCCCACGAGCAGTACTTC.

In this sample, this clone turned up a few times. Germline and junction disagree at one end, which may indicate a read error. CDR3 coding DNA: TGTGCCAGTAGTCTCACGGGCACCGGGGAGCTGATTTTT. Translation gives CASSLTGTGELIF. The chain recombines TRBV19 with TRBJ2-2; the D gene is possibly TRBD2 (5 bases). Germline loops: CDR1 LNHDA, CDR2 SQIVND (reference sequence). The CDR3 spans 13 residues.

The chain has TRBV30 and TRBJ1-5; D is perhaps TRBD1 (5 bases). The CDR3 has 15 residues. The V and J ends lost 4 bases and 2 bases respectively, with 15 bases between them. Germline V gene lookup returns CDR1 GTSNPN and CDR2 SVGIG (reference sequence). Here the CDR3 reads CAWMVGQGGNQPQHF. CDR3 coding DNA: TGTGCCTGGATGGTTGGGCAGGGTGGCAATCAGCCCCAGCATTTT.

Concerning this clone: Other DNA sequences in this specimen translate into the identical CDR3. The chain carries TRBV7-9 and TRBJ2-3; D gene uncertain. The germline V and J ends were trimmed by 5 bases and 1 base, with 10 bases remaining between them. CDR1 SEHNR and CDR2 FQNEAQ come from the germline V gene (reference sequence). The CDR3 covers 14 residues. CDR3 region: CASSAGGRTDTQYF. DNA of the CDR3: TGTGCCAGCAGCGCAGGCGGTCGCACAGATACGCAGTATTTT.

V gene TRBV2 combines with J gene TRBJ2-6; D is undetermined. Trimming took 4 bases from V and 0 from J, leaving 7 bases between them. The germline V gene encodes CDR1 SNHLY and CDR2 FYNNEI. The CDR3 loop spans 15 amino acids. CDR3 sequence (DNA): TGTGCCAGCAGTGCGGGTGGCTCTGGGGCCAACGTCCTGACTTTC. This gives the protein CASSAGGSGANVLTF.

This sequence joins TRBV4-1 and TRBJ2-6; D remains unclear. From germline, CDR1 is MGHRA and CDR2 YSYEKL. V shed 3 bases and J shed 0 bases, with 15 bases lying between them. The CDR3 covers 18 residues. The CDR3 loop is CASSHPTGRNSGANVLTF. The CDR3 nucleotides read TGCGCCAGCAGCCACCCCACCGGACGGAACTCTGGGGCCAACGTCCTGACTTTC.

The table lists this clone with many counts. DNA of the CDR3: TGTGCCAGCAGACAGGGCCGGTACGAGCAGTACTTC. It codes for CASRQGRYEQYF. V gene TRBV28 combines with J gene TRBJ2-7; D is perhaps TRBD1 (6 bases). The CDR3 is 12 residues long. Germline assignment: CDR1 MDHEN and CDR2 SYDVKM. Trimming shortened V by 6 bases and J by 4 bases, and 10 bases separated the two germline ends.

The chain's CDR3 is CASSLTGQGESYGYTF. The CDR3 DNA is TGTGCCAGCTCACTAACAGGACAGGGAGAATCCTATGGCTACACCTTC. This chain joins TRBV18 and TRBJ1-2, with 8 bases identical to TRBD1. CDR1 is KGHSH, CDR2 LQKENI, per germline. The V and J ends lost 4 bases and 4 bases, in that order; junction bases with no gene match: 11. CDR3 length: 16 residues.

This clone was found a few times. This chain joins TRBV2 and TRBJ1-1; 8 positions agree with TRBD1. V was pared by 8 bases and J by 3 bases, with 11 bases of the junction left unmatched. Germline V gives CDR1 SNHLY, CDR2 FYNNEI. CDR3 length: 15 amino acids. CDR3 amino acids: CASAPQGAQYTEAFF. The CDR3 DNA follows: TGTGCCAGCGCCCCTCAGGGGGCCCAGTACACTGAAGCTTTCTTT. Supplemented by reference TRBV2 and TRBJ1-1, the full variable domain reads EPEVTQTPSHQVTQMGQEVILRCVPISNHLYFYWYRQILGQKVEFLVSFYNNEISEKSEIFDDQFSVERPDGSNFTLKIRSTKLEDSAMYFCASAPQGAQYTEAFFGQGTRLTVV.

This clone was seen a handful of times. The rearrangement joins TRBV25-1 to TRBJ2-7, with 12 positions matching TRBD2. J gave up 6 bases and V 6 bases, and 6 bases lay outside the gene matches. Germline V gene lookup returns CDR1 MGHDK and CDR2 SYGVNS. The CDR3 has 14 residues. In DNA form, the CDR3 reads TGTGCCAGCAGCCAACTAGCGGGAGGCGGCGAGCAGTACTTC. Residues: CASSQLAGGGEQYF.

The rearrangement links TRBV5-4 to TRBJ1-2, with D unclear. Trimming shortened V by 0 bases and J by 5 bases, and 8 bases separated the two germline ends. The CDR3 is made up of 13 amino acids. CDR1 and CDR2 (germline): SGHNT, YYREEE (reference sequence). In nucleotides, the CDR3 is TGTGCCAGCAGCTTGGAAACTCCTTATGGCTACACCTTC. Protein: CASSLETPYGYTF.

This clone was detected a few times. The CDR3 loop reads CASSLGVSNEQFF. CDR3 DNA: TGTGCCAGCAGCTTGGGAGTAAGTAATGAGCAGTTCTTC. The chain uses TRBV5-6 and TRBJ2-1; D remains ambiguous. CDR1 and CDR2 (germline): SGHDT, YYEEEE. Trimming stripped 0 bases from V and 7 bases from J, with 8 bases between. The CDR3 is 13 amino acids.

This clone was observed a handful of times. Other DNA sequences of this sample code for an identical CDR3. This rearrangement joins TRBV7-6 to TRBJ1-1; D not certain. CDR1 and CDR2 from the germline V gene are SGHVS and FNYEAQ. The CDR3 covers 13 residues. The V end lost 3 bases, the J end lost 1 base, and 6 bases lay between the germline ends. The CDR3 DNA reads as TGTGCCAGCAGCTTGGCTGGGAACACTGAAGCTTTCTTT. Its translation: CASSLAGNTEAFF.

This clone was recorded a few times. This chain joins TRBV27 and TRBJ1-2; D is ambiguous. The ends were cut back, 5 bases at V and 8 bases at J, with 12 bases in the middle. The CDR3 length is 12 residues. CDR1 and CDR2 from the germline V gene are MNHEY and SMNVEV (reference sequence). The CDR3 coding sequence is TGTGCCAGCAGTGCCCGGGGAGACGGCTACACCTTC. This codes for CASSARGDGYTF.

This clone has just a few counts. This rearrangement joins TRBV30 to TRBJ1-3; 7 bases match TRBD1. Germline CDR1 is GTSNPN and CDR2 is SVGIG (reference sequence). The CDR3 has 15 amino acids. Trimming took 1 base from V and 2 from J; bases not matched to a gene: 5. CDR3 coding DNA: TGTGCCTGGAGTGGCTTCGGGACAGCTGGAAACACCATATATTTT. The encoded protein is CAWSGFGTAGNTIYF.

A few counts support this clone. The CDR3 bases are TGTGCCAGCAGCGTCCGACAGGGGGCCGGGGAGCTGTTTTTT. Amino acids: CASSVRQGAGELFF. V usage is TRBV7-9 and J usage is TRBJ2-2; TRBD1 matches 9 bases. The junction had 4 bases not matched to a gene; V was cut back by 5 bases and J by 6 bases. The CDR3 consists of 14 residues. Germline CDR1 and CDR2: SEHNR and FQNEAQ (reference sequence).

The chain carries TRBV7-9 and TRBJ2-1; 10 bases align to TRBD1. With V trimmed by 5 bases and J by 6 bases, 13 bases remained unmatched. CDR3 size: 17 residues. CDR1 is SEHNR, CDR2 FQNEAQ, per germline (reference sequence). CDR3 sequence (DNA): TGTGCCAGCAGCCCGCGGGACAGGGGAGCCCGGGGCAATGAGCAGTTCTTC. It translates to CASSPRDRGARGNEQFF.

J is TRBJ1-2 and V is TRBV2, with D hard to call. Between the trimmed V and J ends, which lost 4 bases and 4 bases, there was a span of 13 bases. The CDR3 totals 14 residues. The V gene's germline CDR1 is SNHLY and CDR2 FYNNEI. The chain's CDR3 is CASSAEGRSYGYTF. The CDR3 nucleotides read TGTGCCAGCAGTGCGGAGGGCAGAAGCTATGGCTACACCTTC.

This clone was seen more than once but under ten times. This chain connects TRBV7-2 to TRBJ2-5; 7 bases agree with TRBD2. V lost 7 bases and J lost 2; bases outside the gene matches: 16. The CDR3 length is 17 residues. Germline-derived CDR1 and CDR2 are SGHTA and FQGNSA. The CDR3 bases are TGTGCCAGCACCCTGGCTAGGGCTAGCGGCCCGCAAGAGACCCAGTACTTC. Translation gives CASTLARASGPQETQYF.

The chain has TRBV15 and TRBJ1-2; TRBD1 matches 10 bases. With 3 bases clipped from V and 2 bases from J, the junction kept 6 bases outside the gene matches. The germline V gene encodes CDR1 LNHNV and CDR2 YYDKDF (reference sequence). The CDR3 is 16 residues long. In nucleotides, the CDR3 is TGTGCCACCAGCAGCCCTTTGGGACAGGGGAACTATGGCTACACCTTC. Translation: CATSSPLGQGNYGYTF. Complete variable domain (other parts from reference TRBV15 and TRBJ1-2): DAMVIQNPRYQVTQFGKPVTLSCSQTLNHNVMYWYQQKSSQAPKLLFHYYDKDFNNEADTPDNFQSRRPNTSFCFLDIRSPGLGDTAMYLCATSSPLGQGNYGYTFGSGTRLTVV.

This chain's CDR3 is CASSPLLGSGGYNEQFF. The CDR3 DNA reads as TGTGCCAGCTCACCACTCCTCGGAAGCGGGGGGTACAATGAGCAGTTCTTC. The V and J genes are TRBV18 and TRBJ2-1, with 9 nucleotides matching TRBD2. The CDR3 has 17 residues. The V and J ends lost 1 base and 4 bases, in that order; junction bases with no gene match: 8. Germline V gene sequence: CDR1 KGHSH, CDR2 LQKENI.

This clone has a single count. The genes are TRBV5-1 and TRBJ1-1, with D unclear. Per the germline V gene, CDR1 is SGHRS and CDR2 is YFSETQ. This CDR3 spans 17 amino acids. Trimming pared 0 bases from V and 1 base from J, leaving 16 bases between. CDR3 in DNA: TGCGCCAGCAGCTTGGAATTCGGACGGGGAGGGAACACTGAAGCTTTCTTT. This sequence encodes CASSLEFGRGGNTEAFF.

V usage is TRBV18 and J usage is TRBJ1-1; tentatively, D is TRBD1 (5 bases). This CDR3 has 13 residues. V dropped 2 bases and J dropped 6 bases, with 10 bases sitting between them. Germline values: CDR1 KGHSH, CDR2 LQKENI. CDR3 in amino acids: CASSPRRGAEAFF. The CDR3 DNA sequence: TGTGCCAGCTCACCAAGAAGGGGAGCTGAAGCTTTCTTT.